The sequence of this T cell receptor (beta chain) was determined in a study of blood T cell repertoires in COVID-19 (dated by TCRdb to 2020 to 2021). Regarding the complete study: Samples covering the acute and convalescent phases of COVID-19 were provided by collaborators in the United States, Italy and Spain. The repertoires were released in a freely available public database meant as a resource for research on the immune response to SARS-CoV-2. The sample metadata nearly always contained a de-identified subject ID, COVID-19 status, age in years and sex. The material from the prospective study consisted of cDNA or gDNA derived from T cells, B-cell-depleted T cells, or PBMCs. The samples were drawn from two sources: the first 160 participants of the ongoing ImmuneRACE study, and 1,200 or so subjects contributed by 6 global collaborators. Deeply sampled blood TCRbeta repertoires from subjects exposed to, actively infected with, or recovered from COVID-19 were included in the dataset. Where available, HLA class I and class II types were obtained from metadata supplied by the sample provider rather than from assay-based typing.

The immunoSEQ Assay, a bias-controlled multiplex PCR, was used to amplify TCRbeta CDR3 regions from genomic DNA. The study's processing was this. Within the assay, amplification of reference gene primers was used to estimate how many nucleated cells each sample contained. To quantify the absolute abundance of each unique TCRbeta CDR3 rearrangement, sequence reads were collapsed and filtered. Productive Simpson clonality was computed per sample as the square root of Simpson's diversity index over productive rearrangements. TCRdb took this table from immuneACCESS and kept in-frame rearrangements with V and J called. Such tables lack part of the clones; where checked against another copy, unresolved V genes explain under half of the gap, and the rest is unexplained. V, J and clone size reflect that table, while D and trimming were determined from the DNA. The sample table holds over 95,000 clones, of which around 89% were seen once. The ten largest clones add up to 15% to 20% of the sample.

Here is what the overall study found, with its caveats: Clinical and demographic metadata were provided uncurated, with the amount varying by source and participant.

Each collaborating institution followed its own protocols to collect whole blood in K2EDTA tubes. For TCRbeta analysis, collaborators shipped samples as frozen whole blood, isolated PBMCs, or DNA extracted from either of those sample types. About this clone itself: What antigen it recognizes has not been identified. Base-call qualities are not available, and no considerably larger clone is one nucleotide away.

Sequencing was performed on peripheral blood. The sequence was obtained from a human donor with acute or convalescent COVID-19. The donor label of this sample is uncertain.

For the CDR3, the sequence is CASSLSASGAGTQYF. The nucleotide sequence is given as TGTGCCAGCAGTTTAAGCGCTAGCGGGGCCGGGACCCAGTACTTC. The chain is assembled from TRBV28 and TRBJ2-5, with 9 bases aligning to TRBD2. After removal of 2 bases from V and 7 bases from J, the junction retains 8 bases not matched to a gene. The CDR3 numbers 15 residues from cysteine through phenylalanine. The kept DNA is CDR3 alone, 45 bases in frame from the first base. Reading the germline V gene gives CDR1 MDHEN and CDR2 SYDVKM.